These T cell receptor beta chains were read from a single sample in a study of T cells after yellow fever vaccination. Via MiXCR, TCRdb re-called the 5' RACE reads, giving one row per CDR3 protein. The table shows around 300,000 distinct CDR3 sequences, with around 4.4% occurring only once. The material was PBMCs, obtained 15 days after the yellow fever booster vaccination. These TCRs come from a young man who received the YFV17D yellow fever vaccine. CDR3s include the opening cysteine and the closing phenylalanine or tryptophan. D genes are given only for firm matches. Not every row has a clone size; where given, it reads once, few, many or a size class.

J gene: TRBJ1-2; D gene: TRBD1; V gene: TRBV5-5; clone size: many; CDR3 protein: CASSLQGGANYGYTF; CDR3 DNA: TGTGCCAGCAGCTTGCAGGGGGGAGCTAACTATGGCTACACCTTC
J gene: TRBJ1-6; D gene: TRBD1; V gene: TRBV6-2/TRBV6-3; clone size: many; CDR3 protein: CASRTTRGTGSPALHF; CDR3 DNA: TGTGCCAGCAGAACCACGCGGGGGACAGGGTCTCCGGCACTCCACTTT
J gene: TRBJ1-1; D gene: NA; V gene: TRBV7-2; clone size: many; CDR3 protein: CASSFQGKGTEAFF; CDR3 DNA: TGTGCCAGCAGTTTTCAGGGCAAGGGGACTGAAGCTTTCTTT
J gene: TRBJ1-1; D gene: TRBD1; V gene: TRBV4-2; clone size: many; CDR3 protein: CASSRGQGGNTEAFF; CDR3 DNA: TGTGCCAGCAGCCGCGGACAGGGGGGGAACACTGAAGCTTTCTTT
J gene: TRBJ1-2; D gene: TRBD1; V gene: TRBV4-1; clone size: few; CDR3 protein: CASSRGGGQGGGYTF; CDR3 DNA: TGCGCCAGCAGCCGCGGGGGAGGACAGGGAGGTGGCTACACCTTC
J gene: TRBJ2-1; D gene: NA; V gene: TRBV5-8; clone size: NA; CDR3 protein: CASSLEGGPGNEQFF; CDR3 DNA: TGTGCCAGCAGCTTGGAGGGGGGGCCTGGGAATGAGCAGTTCTTC
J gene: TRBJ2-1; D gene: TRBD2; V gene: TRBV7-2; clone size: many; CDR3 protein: CASSLAVGTSGGRNEQFF; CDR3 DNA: TGTGCCAGCAGCTTAGCAGTGGGTACTAGCGGGGGAAGAAATGAGCAGTTCTTC
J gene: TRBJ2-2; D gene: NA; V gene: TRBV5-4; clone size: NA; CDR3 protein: CASSPPWYSENTGELFF; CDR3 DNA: TGTGCCAGCAGCCCCCCGTGGTACAGCGAGAACACCGGGGAGCTGTTTTTT
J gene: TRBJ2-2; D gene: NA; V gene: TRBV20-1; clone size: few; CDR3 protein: CSASDGSANTGELFF; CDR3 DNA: TGCAGTGCTAGCGACGGGTCGGCGAACACCGGGGAGCTGTTTTTT
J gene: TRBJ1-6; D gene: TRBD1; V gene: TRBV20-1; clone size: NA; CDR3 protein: CSARSGQGNSPLHF; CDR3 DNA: TGCAGTGCTAGGTCGGGACAGGGGAATTCACCCCTCCACTTT
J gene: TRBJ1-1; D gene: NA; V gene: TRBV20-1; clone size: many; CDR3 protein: CSASSDREAFF; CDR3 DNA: TGCAGTGCTAGCTCCGACAGGGAAGCTTTCTTT
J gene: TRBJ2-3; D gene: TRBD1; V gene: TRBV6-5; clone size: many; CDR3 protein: CASSPPTGQGTDTQYF; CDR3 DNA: TGTGCCAGCAGTCCCCCCACGGGACAGGGTACGGATACGCAGTATTTT
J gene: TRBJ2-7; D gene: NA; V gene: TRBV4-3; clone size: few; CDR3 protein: CASRRWDKAWDEQYF; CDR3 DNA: TGCGCCAGCAGGAGATGGGACAAGGCGTGGGACGAGCAGTACTTC